This TCR beta chain was obtained from a study of cytomegalovirus exposure and HLA in healthy donors. Whole-study findings and limits: Relative to equally common others, HLA-associated TCR beta chains showed greater clonal expansion in a later analysis.

In regard to this clone: Antigen specificity is unknown.

Primers for the PCR totalled 60 Vbeta and 13 Jbeta. The method was immunoSEQ multiplex PCR; TCRdb's version includes in-frame clones alone and lacks a portion of them. The table lists under 150,000 clones, over 55% of them singletons, with over 6.5% in the top ten. V lost 6 bases, J lost 2 bases, and 17 bases lay in between. The CDR3 sequence is 15 residues long. Germline V CDR1 and CDR2: MNHNS, SASEGT. The source is a man younger than 30 in good health and CMV-seropositive. The chain links TRBV6-1 to TRBJ2-7; no clear D gene. Sequenced material: PBMCs. CDR3 DNA sequence: TGTGCCAGCAGCGGATACGCAGTAGCAGCCTACGAGCAGTACTTC. It is translated as CASSGYAVAAYEQYF.